One sample yielded the 13 T cell receptor beta chains listed below, sequenced in a study of human T cells and chemical hapten exposure. The authors' total RNA extraction used unfractionated whole blood. TCRdb used MiXCR to reprocess the 5' RACE reads, holding one entry per CDR3 protein. The sample records roughly 120,000 distinct CDR3 sequences, more than 15% being singletons. These receptors came from a human donor in good health.

This clonotype has just a few counts. This chain connects TRBV12-3 or TRBV12-4 to TRBJ2-1, with 14 bases fitting TRBD2. The trim removed 8 bases at V and 2 bases at J, leaving 5 bases unmatched. This CDR3 has 16 amino acids. For the CDR3, the DNA is TGTGCCAGCGGCCGACTAGCGGGAGGGCCCTACAATGAGCAGTTCTTC. Its protein is CASGRLAGGPYNEQFF.

This clonotype has at least ten counts. The CDR3 nucleotides read TGTGCCAGCAGCTTAGGTGCTTCTTCGTCCTACGAGCAGTACTTC. Translated, it gives CASSLGASSSYEQYF. The chain couples TRBV11-3 to TRBJ2-7; D not resolved. The length of the CDR3 is 15 residues. Germline assignment: CDR1 SGHNT and CDR2 YENEEA. V gave up 1 base and J gave up 1 base, with 11 bases separating them.

Only a few counts were recorded for this clonotype. The chain carries TRBV11-2 and TRBJ2-1; D is ambiguous. The ends were cut back, 5 bases at V and 5 bases at J, with 13 bases in the middle. The CDR3 extends over 14 amino acids. Germline V lookup: CDR1 SGHAT, CDR2 FQNNGV. Here the CDR3 reads CASSKAAPHNEQFF. DNA for the CDR3: TGTGCCAGCAGCAAGGCCGCGCCCCACAATGAGCAGTTCTTC.

This clonotype was seen many times. The chain recombines TRBV5-4 with TRBJ2-3; 12 nucleotides match TRBD2. CDR1 and CDR2 from the germline V gene are SGHNT and YYREEE (reference sequence). V trimming: 0 bases; J trimming: 1 base; junction bases outside the gene matches: 0. The CDR3 runs 16 residues. CDR3 sequence: CASSLGLAGGTDTQYF. CDR3 in DNA: TGTGCCAGCAGCTTGGGACTAGCGGGAGGCACAGATACGCAGTATTTT.

The rearrangement joins TRBV3-1 to TRBJ2-7; 11 nucleotides line up with TRBD2. There are 20 residues in the CDR3. J was trimmed by 7 bases and V by 0 bases; bases with no gene match: 20. Germline CDR1 LGHDT, CDR2 YNNKEL (reference sequence). The CDR3 DNA reads as TGTGCCAGCAGCCAAGATCAACTAGCGGGAGTTAGTGATCCCTACGAGGAGCAGTACTTC. It yields the protein CASSQDQLAGVSDPYEEQYF.

The table lists this clonotype with a few counts. The chain carries TRBV10-3 and TRBJ2-7, with TRBD2 matching 10 bases. Germline CDR1 ENHRY, CDR2 SYGVKD. V lost 4 bases to trimming and J lost 3 bases; unmatched junction nucleotides: 24. This CDR3 comprises 21 residues. CDR3 nucleotide sequence: TGTGCCATCAGTGCTGAAGCGGGTTCGAAGCGGGAGGGCCCTTTTGACTACGAGCAGTACTTC. It codes for CAISAEAGSKREGPFDYEQYF.

Comment on this clonotype: This clone may be a read error of a much larger clone one base away. The chain is built from TRBV18 and TRBJ2-5; TRBD2 might be the D (5 bases). Germline lookup yields CDR1 KGHSH and CDR2 LQKENI. V lost 6 bases, J lost 1 base, and 15 bases lay in between. The CDR3 runs to 15 residues. CDR3 bases: TGTGCCAGCTCCCAGCGTCAGCGGAGCCAAGAGACCCAGTACTTC. Its protein is CASSQRQRSQETQYF.

This clonotype came up a few times. V and J are TRBV29-1 and TRBJ2-7; possibly TRBD2 for D (6 bases). The germline CDR1 and CDR2 sequences are SQVTM and ANQGSEA. With 3 bases removed from V and 5 bases from J, the gap between germline ends came to 14 bases. CDR3 length: 13 residues. The CDR3 bases are TGCAGCGTTGAGTCCCTGGGCGGGAACGAGCAGTACTTC. Amino acids: CSVESLGGNEQYF.

This chain links TRBV20-1 with TRBJ2-2, with 8 bases lining up with TRBD1. This CDR3 spans 14 amino acids. CDR1 is DFQATT and CDR2 is SNEGSKA in the germline V gene (reference sequence). J lost 4 bases, V lost 0 bases, and 1 base had no gene match. This chain's CDR3 is CSARDQGATGELFF. In DNA, the CDR3 is TGCAGTGCTAGAGATCAGGGGGCCACCGGGGAGCTGTTTTTT.

The rearrangement joins TRBV5-1 to TRBJ2-3, with 8 nucleotides matching TRBD2. CDR3 size: 15 residues. Germline V gene lookup returns CDR1 SGHRS and CDR2 YFSETQ. V was pared by 4 bases and J by 0 bases, with 4 bases of the junction left unmatched. The DNA for the CDR3 is TGCGCCAGCAGCACGACTAGCGCTAGCACAGATACGCAGTATTTT. Translated, it gives CASSTTSASTDTQYF.

The chain joins TRBV28 to TRBJ2-4; D is unresolved. CDR3 length: 14 amino acids. Germline lookup yields CDR1 MDHEN and CDR2 SYDVKM. V was trimmed by 5 bases and J by 9 bases, leaving 17 bases between them. The CDR3 DNA reads as TGTGCCAGCAGTCCCCACGAGACCGGGCGCATTCAGTACTTC. It encodes CASSPHETGRIQYF.

The chain joins TRBV4-1 to TRBJ1-1; D is perhaps TRBD1 (6 bases). Germline V gene data show CDR1 as MGHRA and CDR2 as YSYEKL. The V end was cut by 4 bases, the J end by 11 bases, with 23 bases between. There are 15 residues in the CDR3. This CDR3 reads CASSRPLEGVRRAFF. The CDR3 DNA is TGCGCCAGCAGCCGTCCCCTGGAGGGGGTCCGTCGGGCTTTCTTT.

This sequence joins TRBV30 and TRBJ1-2; the D is unclear. V lost 1 base to trimming and J lost 1 base, with 7 bases between them. Germline V lookup: CDR1 GTSNPN, CDR2 SVGIG (reference sequence). The CDR3 length is 13 residues. In DNA form, the CDR3 reads TGTGCCTGGAGTGAAGACGGTAACTATGGCTACACCTTC. It yields the protein CAWSEDGNYGYTF.